This T cell receptor beta chain was identified during a study of CD4+ T cells in melanoma (dated 2022 in TCRdb). About the study as a whole: Neoantigen-specific CD4+ T cells in human melanoma were what the study investigated.

Clipping removes 4 bases from V and 2 bases from J, with 6 as the unmatched junction base count. CDR1 and CDR2 (SGHRS, YFSETQ) derive from the germline V gene. Counted from cysteine to phenylalanine, this CDR3 has 15 amino acids. Only the CDR3 portion is preserved as DNA: 45 bases, with reading frame beginning at the first base. Remarks on this clone: It lacks a known antigen. Base quality data are lacking; no much larger clone is found one base away.

General conclusions and limits of the study: Diverse differentiation states were reported to be shown by neoantigen-specific CD4+ T cells in melanoma. Neoantigen-specific CD4+ T cells were reported to be correlated with the function of CD8+ T cells, macrophages and B cells.

Library construction relied on the immunoSEQ multiplex PCR assay. Drawn from immuneACCESS, this table holds only the in-frame rearrangements with V and J called that TCRdb kept. Clones are partly lost; checked studies trace under half to an unresolved V gene and leave the rest unexplained. The sample table shows 4,500 to 5,000 clones, and about 64% are seen once. Approximately 30% of the sample lies in the top ten. Patients with melanoma were used as donors. The chain couples TRBV5-1 to TRBJ2-7, with 10 bases matching TRBD2. The sample was cells from a culture (not recorded whether cultured in vitro). The source is a human donor with melanoma. The DNA reads as follows: TGCGCCAGCAGCCCATTAGCGGGGGGCCCCTACGAGCAGTACTTC. It is translated as CASSPLAGGPYEQYF. Reference TRBV5-1 and TRBJ2-7 proteins supply the regions before and after the CDR3; the full variable domain is: KAGVTQTPRYLIKTRGQQVTLSCSPISGHRSVSWYQQTPGQGLQFLFEYFSETQRNKGNFPGRFSGRQFSNSRSEMNVSTLELGDSALYLCASSPLAGGPYEQYFGPGTRLTVT.